This is a list of T cell receptor beta chains from one sample in a study of tumor-infiltrating lymphocytes in localized non-small cell lung cancer. Assay used: immunoSEQ multiplex PCR; TCRdb lists only in-frame clones, some missing. The profile shows some 12,000 clones, 78% of them singletons. Input material: lung tumor tissue. Receptors were obtained from a human donor with non-small cell lung cancer. The CDR3 runs from the conserved cysteine through the conserved F or W. Fields, in order: J gene, clone size, D gene, V gene, CDR3 DNA, CDR3 protein. The D gene is left open where the match is weak. The size of a clone is reported for some rows only, either as once, few or many, or as a class for expanded clones.

>TRBJ1-2|.|TRBD1|TRBV9
TGTGCCAGCAGTCACCGGGACAGGGATGGCTACACCTTC
CASSHRDRDGYTF
>TRBJ2-3|few|.|TRBV4-1
TGCGCCAGCAGCCAAGTCTTCGTGGGGGGGGCCCCGAGGGGCACAGATACGCAGTATTTT
CASSQVFVGGAPRGTDTQYF
>TRBJ1-5|.|.|TRBV7-8
TGTGCCAGCAGCTGGGGGGTGTTCGATCAGCCCCAGCATTTT
CASSWGVFDQPQHF
>TRBJ2-1|.|TRBD2|TRBV11-3
TGTGCCAGCAGCTTAGGGGGGTCTAGCGGGAGCGAGCAGTTCTTC
CASSLGGSSGSEQFF
>TRBJ2-1|.|.|TRBV5-1
TGCGCCAGCAGACTTGGGGGTTGGTTTTCAAATGAGCAGTTCTTC
CASRLGGWFSNEQFF
>TRBJ2-7|.|TRBD2|TRBV7-2
TGTGCCAGCAGCCCCCGGACTAGCGGGAGCAGCGAGCAGTACTTC
CASSPRTSGSSEQYF
>TRBJ2-3|.|TRBD2|TRBV5-4
TGTGCCAGCAGACTAGCGGGGATAGATACGCAGTATTTT
CASRLAGIDTQYF
>TRBJ2-7|.|.|TRBV28
TGTGCCAGCCTCCTCCCGGGAGCCTACGAGCAGTACTTC
CASLLPGAYEQYF
>TRBJ1-2|once|TRBD1|TRBV27
TGTGCCAGCAGTCCGTTTCGGCCAGGGGGCAATGGCTACACCTTC
CASSPFRPGGNGYTF
>TRBJ2-4|.|.|TRBV19
TGTGCCAGTAGCAACCCCGGACAGAAAAACATTCAGTACTTC
CASSNPGQKNIQYF
>TRBJ2-7|.|TRBD1|TRBV10-3
TGTGCCATCAGTGAGTCGTGGGACAGGGTCGAGCAGTACTTC
CAISESWDRVEQYF
>TRBJ2-5|once|.|TRBV7-2
TGTGCCAGCAGCTTAGCGGGGGGCCGCGAGACCCAGTACTTC
CASSLAGGRETQYF
>TRBJ2-3|.|.|TRBV5-8
TGTGCCAGCAGCTTGGCTCCTCCGAGCACAGATACGCAGTATTTT
CASSLAPPSTDTQYF
>TRBJ1-1|.|TRBD1|TRBV7-9
TGTGCCAGCAGCGACCAAAGTACAGGGGGCTTAGGGTTCTTT
CASSDQSTGGLGFF
>TRBJ2-7|.|TRBD2|TRBV28
TGTGCCAGCAGCCGGGAGATAGCGGGAGACGAGCAGTACTTC
CASSREIAGDEQYF
>TRBJ1-2|.|.|TRBV6-5
TGTGCCAGCAGTTACAGCAGGGTTGGTGGCTACACCTTC
CASSYSRVGGYTF
>TRBJ1-1|.|.|TRBV7-9
TGTGCCAGCAGCTTAGCCGGGGACAACACTGAAGCTTTCTTT
CASSLAGDNTEAFF
>TRBJ1-1|.|.|TRBV13
TGTGCCAGCAGCTTAGGGGTATTGAACACTGAAGCTTTCTTT
CASSLGVLNTEAFF
>TRBJ2-1|.|.|TRBV6-6
TGTGCCAGCAACTTACTTGGGCACTACTCCTACAATGAGCAGTTCTTC
CASNLLGHYSYNEQFF
>TRBJ2-3|.|.|TRBV7-2
TGTGCCAGCAGCGAATACACAGATACGCAGTATTTT
CASSEYTDTQYF
>TRBJ2-3|.|.|TRBV7-2
TGTGCCAGCAGCTTAGCGCCAAGAGTAGCGGCCACAGATACGCAGTATTTT
CASSLAPRVAATDTQYF
>TRBJ2-3|.|TRBD2|TRBV5-1
TGCGCCAGCAGCGAGGGACTAGCGAAGGTTACGCAGTATTTT
CASSEGLAKVTQYF
>TRBJ1-1|.|TRBD1|TRBV19
TGTGCCAGTAGTCCAGGACAGGGGGCTGAAGCTTTCTTT
CASSPGQGAEAFF
>TRBJ2-1|.|TRBD2|TRBV2
TGTGCCAGCAGTGAGAACCAGCGGGAGGGCCTTCAGTTCTTC
CASSENQREGLQFF
>TRBJ2-5|medium-sized|.|TRBV27
TGTGCCAGCAGTCAGGAGCAGGGTACAGAGACCCAGTACTTC
CASSQEQGTETQYF
>TRBJ2-2|once|.|TRBV9
TGTGCCAGCAGCGTCGAGGACATACATACCGGGGAGCTGTTTTTT
CASSVEDIHTGELFF
>TRBJ2-5|.|.|TRBV2
TGTGCCAGCAGAGGGGACGGTGGAGAGACCCAGTACTTC
CASRGDGGETQYF
>TRBJ1-4|.|.|TRBV6-5
TGTGCCAGCAGTTTGGGGGGGTATGAAAAACTGTTTTTT
CASSLGGYEKLFF
>TRBJ2-3|.|TRBD1|TRBV18
TGTGCCAGCTCCCGAGGACAGGCTTCTAGCACAGATACGCAGTATTTT
CASSRGQASSTDTQYF
>TRBJ1-5|.|.|TRBV5-5
TGTGCCAGCACCGCCTCCCGGACCCTTGGCCAGCCCCAGCATTTT
CASTASRTLGQPQHF
>TRBJ2-1|.|.|TRBV28
TGTGCCAGTTTCACGGTGTGGGGGGGCCCGGATGAGCAGTTCTTC
CASFTVWGGPDEQFF
>TRBJ1-5|large|TRBD1|TRBV6-5
TGTGCCAGCAGCCAGGCGGGACAGAGCAATCAGCCCCAGCATTTT
CASSQAGQSNQPQHF
>TRBJ1-5|few|TRBD1|TRBV7-2
TGTGCCAGCAGCTTACAGGGGGGAGATCAGCCCCAGCATTTT
CASSLQGGDQPQHF
>TRBJ1-3|.|.|TRBV5-5
TGTGCCAGCAGCTTGAGAGGAAACACCATATATTTT
CASSLRGNTIYF
>TRBJ2-5|.|.|TRBV5-4
TGTGCCAGCAGCTTGTCACTTCAAGAGACCCAGTACTTC
CASSLSLQETQYF
>TRBJ1-1|.|.|TRBV6-6
TGTGCCAGCAGTCCCCAGAACACTGAAGCTTTCTTT
CASSPQNTEAFF